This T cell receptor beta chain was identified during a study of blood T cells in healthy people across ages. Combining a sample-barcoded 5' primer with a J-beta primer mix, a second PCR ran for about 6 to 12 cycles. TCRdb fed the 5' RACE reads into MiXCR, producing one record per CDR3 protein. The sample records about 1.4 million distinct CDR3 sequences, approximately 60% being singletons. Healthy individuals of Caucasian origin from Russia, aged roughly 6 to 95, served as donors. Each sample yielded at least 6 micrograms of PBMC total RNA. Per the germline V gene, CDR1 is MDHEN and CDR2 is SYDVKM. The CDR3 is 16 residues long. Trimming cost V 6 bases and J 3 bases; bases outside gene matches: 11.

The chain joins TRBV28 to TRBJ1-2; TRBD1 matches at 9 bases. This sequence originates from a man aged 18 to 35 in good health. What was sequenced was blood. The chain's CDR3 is CASSNHFGTGHYGYTF. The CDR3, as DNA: TGTGCCAGCAGCAACCATTTCGGGACAGGGCACTATGGCTACACCTTC.